Below, 26 T cell receptor beta chains from the same sample are listed, as sequenced in a study of T cell repertoires in cytomegalovirus infection. No antigens are known for them. TCRdb processed the reads anew with MiXCR; each CDR3 protein has one entry. The table lists about 47,000 distinct CDR3 sequences, around 19% of them singletons, with about four fifths in the top ten. The sequenced sample was CD8+ T cells from cultured PBMCs, obtained from culture after CMV antigen stimulation. Receptor source: a human donor in good health (CMV status not recorded). Some clones in this sample may be carry-over from other donors' samples.

The CDR3 region has the DNA TGTGCCAGCAGCCTTAATCGGGGGGTGAACACTGAAGCTTTCTTT. This encodes CASSLNRGVNTEAFF. The chain uses TRBV11-2 and TRBJ1-1; TRBD1 is a possible D gene (5 bases). This CDR3 is 15 amino acids long. From germline, CDR1 is SGHAT and CDR2 FQNNGV. The V end lost 5 bases, the J end lost 0 bases, and 13 bases lay between the germline ends.

This clonotype showed up just a few times. The J gene is TRBJ1-6, the V gene TRBV20-1; 7 positions agree with TRBD1. The length of the CDR3 is 18 residues. V dropped 1 base and J dropped 1; count of bases not matched to a gene: 10. CDR1 DFQATT and CDR2 SNEGSKA come from the germline V gene (reference sequence). The CDR3 protein is CSARGGTGEFSYNSPLHF. The CDR3 nucleotides read TGCAGTGCTAGAGGAGGAACAGGGGAATTTTCCTATAATTCACCCCTCCACTTT.

This clonotype showed up just a few times. This sequence joins TRBV7-6 and TRBJ2-1, with D possibly TRBD1 on 6 matching bases. The germline V gene encodes CDR1 SGHVS and CDR2 FNYEAQ. Trimming left V 4 bases short and J 4 bases short, with 17 bases between. CDR3 length equals 16 residues. Written as DNA, the CDR3 is TGTGCCAGCAGCTCCCAGACACAGCAGGGGTACAATGAGCAGTTCTTC. Protein sequence: CASSSQTQQGYNEQFF.

This clonotype was recorded a few times. The J gene is TRBJ1-2, the V gene TRBV7-2; 9 positions agree with TRBD1. Unmatched junction bases numbered 10, after V lost 2 bases and J lost 6 bases. The CDR3 covers 16 residues. Germline CDR1 reads SGHTA; CDR2 reads FQGNSA. This CDR3 is CASSLYTGGSGDGYTF. In DNA, the CDR3 is TGTGCCAGCAGCTTATATACAGGGGGCAGCGGAGATGGCTACACCTTC.

The rearrangement links TRBV27 to TRBJ2-5, with 8 bases identical to TRBD1. The CDR3 contains 16 residues. V was clipped by 2 bases and J by 4 bases; unmatched bases: 9. The germline V gene has CDR1 MNHEY and CDR2 SMNVEV (reference sequence). The CDR3 region has the DNA TGTGCCAGCAGTTTAGGGACAGGCCTTGGTCGAGAGACCCAGTACTTC. It yields the protein CASSLGTGLGRETQYF.

This clonotype showed up just a few times. The chain links TRBV20-1 to TRBJ2-1; D possibly uses TRBD1 or TRBD2 (5 bases each). Trimming removed 6 bases from V and 0 bases from J, with 12 bases in between. Germline V gene data show CDR1 as DFQATT and CDR2 as SNEGSKA (reference sequence). The CDR3 has 14 residues. CDR3 in DNA: TGCAGTGCCCCTTCGGGGCACTCCTACAATGAGCAGTTCTTC. This translates into CSAPSGHSYNEQFF.

This clonotype appeared a few times. This chain connects TRBV4-3 to TRBJ1-2; no clear D. CDR3 length: 15 residues. V lost 0 bases, J lost 7 bases, and 15 bases lay in between. CDR1 is LGHNA and CDR2 is YSLEER in the germline V gene. This CDR3 reads CASSQDVEGSIGYTF. CDR3 bases: TGCGCCAGCAGCCAAGATGTGGAGGGATCGATTGGCTACACCTTC.

Notes on this clonotype: One end of the junction varies from germline; a read error may be responsible. The chain combines TRBV11-2 with TRBJ2-7; D is perhaps TRBD2 (6 bases). The CDR3 has 16 amino acids. The germline V gene has CDR1 SGHAT and CDR2 FQNNGV. The CDR3 is CVSTAIPGEGTHEQYF. The CDR3 DNA is TGTGTCAGCACCGCCATACCGGGAGAGGGGACCCACGAGCAGTACTTC.

The chain uses TRBV19 and TRBJ1-1; D is unresolved. The CDR3 runs to 11 residues. From germline, CDR1 is LNHDA and CDR2 SQIVND (reference sequence). V was shortened by 11 bases and J by 4 bases, with 11 bases between the two germline ends. The CDR3 DNA follows: TGTGCCGGGTCCCAATGCACTGAAGCTTTCTTT. Its protein product is CAGSQCTEAFF.

This clonotype turned up a few times. The chain couples TRBV29-1 to TRBJ1-2, with D tentatively TRBD1 (5 bases). Germline CDR1 SQVTM, CDR2 ANQGSEA. V lost 6 bases to trimming and J lost 4 bases, with 18 bases between them. This CDR3 is built from 14 residues. The CDR3 DNA follows: TGCAGCGTGGAATGGGGGGAGAGGAGCTATGGCTACACCTTC. Its protein is CSVEWGERSYGYTF.

This clonotype occurred a few times. The chain employs TRBV7-8 and TRBJ2-3; 7 positions agree with TRBD2. The CDR3 covers 14 residues. J lost 6 bases, V lost 1 base, and 4 bases had no gene match. Germline V lookup: CDR1 SGHVS, CDR2 FQNEAQ. CDR3 loop: CASSLERGGDTQYF. In DNA form, the CDR3 reads TGTGCCAGCAGCTTAGAGCGGGGAGGGGATACGCAGTATTTT.

Only a few counts were recorded for this clonotype. This chain's CDR3 is CASSLMGSSYEQYF. The DNA of the CDR3 is TGTGCCAGCAGCTTGATGGGCAGCTCGTACGAGCAGTACTTC. This rearrangement joins TRBV11-1 to TRBJ2-7; D is uncertain. V dropped 3 bases and J dropped 4 bases, with 13 bases sitting between them. CDR1 is SGHAT and CDR2 is FQDESV in the germline V gene (reference sequence). The length of the CDR3 is 14 residues.

This clonotype was seen a handful of times. The chain links TRBV7-9 to TRBJ1-5; no firm D call. The CDR3 has 13 amino acids. Per germline, CDR1 SEHNR and CDR2 FQNEAQ (reference sequence). V shed 6 bases and J shed 4 bases, with 10 bases lying between them. The CDR3 DNA reads TGTGCCAGCAGTTTCGGGGTTAATCAGCCCCAGCATTTT. It translates to CASSFGVNQPQHF.

The chain joins TRBV6-5 to TRBJ2-1; the D is unclear. CDR3 length equals 14 residues. CDR1 MNHEY and CDR2 SVGAGI come from the germline V gene. Trimming removed 2 bases from V and 8 bases from J, with 13 bases in between. The CDR3 DNA reads TGTGCCAGCAGTTACGGCCTCACGACCCATGAGCAGTTCTTC. Translated, it gives CASSYGLTTHEQFF.

Regarding this clonotype: At one of its ends the junction is not consistent with the germline gene, which may arise from a read error. The chain joins TRBV27 to TRBJ2-7; D may be TRBD1 or TRBD2 (6 bases each). The CDR3 is 16 amino acids. Germline V CDR1 and CDR2: MNHEY, SMNVEV (reference sequence). CDR3 coding DNA: TGTGCCAGCAGTGTATCGGCGGGACATAACCCCTACGAGCAGTACTTC. Amino acid sequence: CASSVSAGHNPYEQYF.

This clonotype was seen only a few times. The chain has TRBV6-2 or TRBV6-3 and TRBJ1-1; D uncertain. Germline CDR1 reads MNHEY; CDR2 reads SVGEGT. The CDR3 totals 16 residues. V was shortened by 0 bases and J by 1 base, with 12 bases between the two germline ends. The CDR3 region has the DNA TGTGCCAGCAGTTACTCCTCCCTAAAGGGGAACACTGAAGCTTTCTTT. Its protein is CASSYSSLKGNTEAFF.

V is TRBV7-9 and J is TRBJ1-1; D might be TRBD1 (6 bases). The germline gives CDR1 SEHNR, CDR2 FQNEAQ (reference sequence). Trimming shortened V by 2 bases and J by 4 bases, and 14 bases separated the two germline ends. The CDR3 spans 15 residues. The CDR3 loop is CASSLSTGTGTEAFF. DNA for the CDR3: TGTGCCAGCAGCTTATCCACAGGGACGGGCACTGAAGCTTTCTTT. The variable domain in full, completed from reference TRBV7-9 and TRBJ1-1, reads DTGVSQNPRHKITKRGQNVTFRCDPISEHNRLYWYRQTLGQGPEFLTYFQNEAQLEKSRLLSDRFSAERPKGSFSTLEIQRTEQGDSAMYLCASSLSTGTGTEAFFGQGTRLTVV.

CDR3 region: CASGLRGEAFF. For the CDR3, the DNA is TGTGCTAGTGGTTTGCGGGGAGAAGCTTTCTTT. The chain uses TRBV12-5 and TRBJ1-1; D is ambiguous. Trimming took off 2 bases at V and 8 bases at J, with 6 bases between the two ends. CDR1 is LGHNT and CDR2 is FRNRAP in the germline V gene. CDR3 length: 11 residues.

This clonotype was recorded at least ten times. The chain has TRBV7-8 and TRBJ1-2; no definite D call. This CDR3 region has 14 residues. The V end was cut by 5 bases, the J end by 1 base, with 11 bases between. Germline V CDR1 and CDR2: SGHVS, FQNEAQ. The CDR3 reads CASSIGVVNYGYTF. In DNA form, the CDR3 reads TGTGCCAGCAGCATAGGTGTGGTTAACTATGGCTACACCTTC.

This clonotype was observed a few times. The rearrangement joins TRBV11-2 to TRBJ1-2; D not resolved. CDR3 size: 14 residues. V was shortened by 5 bases and J by 8 bases, with 18 bases between the two germline ends. Germline V gene lookup returns CDR1 SGHAT and CDR2 FQNNGV. CDR3 residues: CASSPGVGAGGYTF. The CDR3 DNA reads as TGTGCCAGCAGCCCGGGCGTAGGAGCGGGAGGCTACACCTTC.

The rearrangement joins TRBV12-3 or TRBV12-4 to TRBJ1-5; 9 nucleotides agree with TRBD1. The CDR3 has 19 residues. V dropped 1 base and J dropped 5; count of bases not matched to a gene: 15. This CDR3 is CASSLGGGDRVVFDQPQHF. In nucleotides, the CDR3 is TGTGCCAGCAGTTTAGGGGGTGGGGACAGGGTTGTTTTCGATCAGCCCCAGCATTTT.

This clonotype was detected only a few times. The chain combines TRBV7-8 with TRBJ1-5, with D unclear. V dropped 6 bases and J dropped 0 bases, with 12 bases sitting between them. The CDR3 loop spans 15 amino acids. Germline values: CDR1 SGHVS, CDR2 FQNEAQ. The DNA of the CDR3 is TGTGCCAGCAGTAAGGACGGCCTTAGCAATCAGCCCCAGCATTTT. Residues: CASSKDGLSNQPQHF.

The V and J genes are TRBV7-2 and TRBJ2-7; 8 bases are a match to TRBD2. The CDR3 loop spans 16 amino acids. Germline V gene sequence: CDR1 SGHTA, CDR2 FQGNSA. J was trimmed by 4 bases and V by 4 bases; bases with no gene match: 12. CDR3 nucleotides: TGTGCCAGCAGCTCCTCAGCGGGTAGCGGGGTTTACGAGCAGTACTTC. It yields the protein CASSSSAGSGVYEQYF.

This clonotype was counted between two and nine times. J is TRBJ2-1 and V is TRBV12-3 or TRBV12-4, with TRBD1 matching over 7 bases. The CDR3 contains 13 residues. V was pared by 5 bases and J by 7 bases, with 5 bases of the junction left unmatched. The CDR3 protein is CASSAGTANEQFF. DNA of the CDR3: TGTGCCAGCAGTGCCGGGACAGCTAATGAGCAGTTCTTC.

This clonotype was seen repeatedly, ten times or more. The chain combines TRBV11-2 with TRBJ2-1; the match to TRBD2 covers 11 bases. V shed 5 bases and J 5 bases; nucleotides not matched to a gene: 5. The CDR3 runs to 15 residues. Germline V CDR1 and CDR2: SGHAT, FQNNGV. CDR3: CASSQTSGAHNEQFF. The CDR3 DNA reads as TGTGCCAGCAGCCAGACTAGCGGGGCCCACAATGAGCAGTTCTTC.

The CDR3 region has the DNA TGTGCCAGCAGTGACTTCGGGACTAGGAACACCGGGGAGCTGTTTTTT. This translates into CASSDFGTRNTGELFF. This chain links TRBV6-4 with TRBJ2-2; TRBD2 agrees at 8 bases. V trimming: 1 base; J trimming: 1 base; junction bases outside the gene matches: 2. The CDR3 is 16 amino acids. The germline V gene encodes CDR1 MRHNA and CDR2 SNTAGT.